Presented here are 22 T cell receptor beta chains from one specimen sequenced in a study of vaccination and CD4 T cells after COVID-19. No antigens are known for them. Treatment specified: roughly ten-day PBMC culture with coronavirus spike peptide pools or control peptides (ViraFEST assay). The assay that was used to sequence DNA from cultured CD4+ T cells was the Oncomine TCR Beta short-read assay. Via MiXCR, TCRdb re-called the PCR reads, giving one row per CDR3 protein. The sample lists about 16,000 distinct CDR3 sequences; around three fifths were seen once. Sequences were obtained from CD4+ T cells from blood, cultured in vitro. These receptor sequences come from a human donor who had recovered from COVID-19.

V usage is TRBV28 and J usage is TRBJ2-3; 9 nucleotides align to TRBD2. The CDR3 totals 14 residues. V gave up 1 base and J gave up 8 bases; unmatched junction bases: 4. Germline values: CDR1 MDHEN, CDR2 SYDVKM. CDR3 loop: CASSLYSGRGTQYF. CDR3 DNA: TGTGCCAGCAGTTTATATAGCGGGAGAGGTACGCAGTATTTT.

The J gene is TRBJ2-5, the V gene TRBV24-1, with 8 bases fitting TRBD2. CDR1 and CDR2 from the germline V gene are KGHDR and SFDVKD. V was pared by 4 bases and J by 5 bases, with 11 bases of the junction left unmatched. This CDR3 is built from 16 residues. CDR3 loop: CATSDPLAAPRETQYF. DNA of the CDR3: TGTGCCACCAGTGACCCACTAGCGGCCCCACGGGAGACCCAGTACTTC.

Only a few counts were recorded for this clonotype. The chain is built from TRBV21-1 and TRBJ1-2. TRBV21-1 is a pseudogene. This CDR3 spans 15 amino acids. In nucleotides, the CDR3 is TGTGCCAGCAGCAAAGGGAGGCGGGGTTCCAGAGGCTACACCTTC. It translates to CASSKGRRGSRGYTF.

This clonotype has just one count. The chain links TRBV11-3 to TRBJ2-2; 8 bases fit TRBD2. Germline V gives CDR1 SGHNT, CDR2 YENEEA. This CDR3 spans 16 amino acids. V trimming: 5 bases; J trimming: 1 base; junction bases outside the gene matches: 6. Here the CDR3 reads CASSPGGARNTGELFF. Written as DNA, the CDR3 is TGTGCCAGCAGCCCGGGGGGGGCGCGGAACACCGGGGAGCTGTTTTTT.

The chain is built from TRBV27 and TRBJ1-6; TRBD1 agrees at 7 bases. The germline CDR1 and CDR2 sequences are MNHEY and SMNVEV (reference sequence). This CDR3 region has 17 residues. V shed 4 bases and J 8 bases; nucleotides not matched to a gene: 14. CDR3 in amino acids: CASSSASGTVWDSPLHF. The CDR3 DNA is TGTGCCAGCAGTTCTGCCTCCGGGACAGTATGGGATTCACCCCTCCACTTT.

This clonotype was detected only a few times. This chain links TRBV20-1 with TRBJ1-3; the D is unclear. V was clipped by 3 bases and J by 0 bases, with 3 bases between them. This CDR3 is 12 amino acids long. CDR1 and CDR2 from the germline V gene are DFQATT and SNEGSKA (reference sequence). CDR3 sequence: CSASDSGNTIYF. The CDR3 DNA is TGCAGTGCTAGCGACTCTGGAAACACCATATATTTT.

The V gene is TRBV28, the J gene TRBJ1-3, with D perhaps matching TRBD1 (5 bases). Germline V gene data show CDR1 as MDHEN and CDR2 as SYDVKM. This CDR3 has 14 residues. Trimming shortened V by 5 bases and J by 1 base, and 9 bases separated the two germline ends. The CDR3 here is CASSARDSGNTIYF. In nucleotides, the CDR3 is TGTGCCAGCAGTGCCAGGGATTCTGGAAACACCATATATTTT.

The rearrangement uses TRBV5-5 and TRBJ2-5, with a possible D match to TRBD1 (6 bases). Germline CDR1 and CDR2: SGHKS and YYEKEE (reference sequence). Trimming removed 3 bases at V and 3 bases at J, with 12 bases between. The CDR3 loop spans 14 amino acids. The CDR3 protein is CASSYTGLEETQYF. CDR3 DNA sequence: TGTGCCAGCAGCTACACAGGGTTGGAAGAGACCCAGTACTTC. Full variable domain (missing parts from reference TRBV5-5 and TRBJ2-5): DAGVTQSPTHLIKTRGQQVTLRCSPISGHKSVSWYQQVLGQGPQFIFQYYEKEERGRGNFPDRFSARQFPNYSSELNVNALLLGDSALYLCASSYTGLEETQYFGPGTRLLVL.

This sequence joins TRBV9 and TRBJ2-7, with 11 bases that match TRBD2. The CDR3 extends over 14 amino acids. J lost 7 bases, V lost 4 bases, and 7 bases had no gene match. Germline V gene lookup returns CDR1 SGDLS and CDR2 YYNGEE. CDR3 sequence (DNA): TGTGCCAGCAGCTCGGGACTAGCGGCCCCGGAGCAGTACTTC. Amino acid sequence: CASSSGLAAPEQYF.

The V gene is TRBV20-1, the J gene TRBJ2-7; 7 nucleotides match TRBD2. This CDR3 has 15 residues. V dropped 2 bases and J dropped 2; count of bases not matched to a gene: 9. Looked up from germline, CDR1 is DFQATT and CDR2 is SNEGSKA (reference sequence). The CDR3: CSARLLAACPYEQYF. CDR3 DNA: TGCAGTGCTAGACTCCTAGCGGCCTGTCCCTACGAGCAGTACTTC.

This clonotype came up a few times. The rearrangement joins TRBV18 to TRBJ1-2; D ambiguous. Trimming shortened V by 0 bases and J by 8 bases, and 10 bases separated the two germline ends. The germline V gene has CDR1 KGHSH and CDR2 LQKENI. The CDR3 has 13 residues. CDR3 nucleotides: TGTGCCAGCTCACCACCGAGTCTCGGAGGCTACACCTTC. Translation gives CASSPPSLGGYTF.

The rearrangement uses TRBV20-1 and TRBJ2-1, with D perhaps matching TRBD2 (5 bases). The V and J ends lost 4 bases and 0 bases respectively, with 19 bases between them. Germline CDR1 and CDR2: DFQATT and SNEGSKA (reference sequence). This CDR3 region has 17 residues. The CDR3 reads CSAKGTTLSGSYNEQFF. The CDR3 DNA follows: TGCAGTGCTAAAGGAACCACTCTCAGCGGCTCCTACAATGAGCAGTTCTTC.

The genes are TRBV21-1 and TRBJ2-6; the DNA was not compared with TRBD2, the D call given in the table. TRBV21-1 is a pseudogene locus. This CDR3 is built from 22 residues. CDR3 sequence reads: CASGPAGTSGWNPAEGANVLTF. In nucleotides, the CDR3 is TGTGCCAGCGGGCCCGCCGGGACTAGCGGGTGGAACCCTGCGGAAGGGGCCAACGTCCTGACTTTC.

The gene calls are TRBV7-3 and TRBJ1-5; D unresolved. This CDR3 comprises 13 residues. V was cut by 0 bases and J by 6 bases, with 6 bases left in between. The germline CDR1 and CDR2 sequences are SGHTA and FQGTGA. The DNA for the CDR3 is TGTGCCAGCAGCTTAACGTACGGTCAGCCCCAGCATTTT. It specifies CASSLTYGQPQHF.

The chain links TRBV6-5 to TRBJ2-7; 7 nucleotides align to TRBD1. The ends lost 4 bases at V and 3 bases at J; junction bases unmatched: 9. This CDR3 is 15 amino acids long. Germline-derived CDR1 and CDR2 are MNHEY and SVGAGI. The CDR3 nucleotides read TGTGCCAGCAGTTCCATTACGGGACAGCTCTACGAGCAGTACTTC. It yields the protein CASSSITGQLYEQYF.

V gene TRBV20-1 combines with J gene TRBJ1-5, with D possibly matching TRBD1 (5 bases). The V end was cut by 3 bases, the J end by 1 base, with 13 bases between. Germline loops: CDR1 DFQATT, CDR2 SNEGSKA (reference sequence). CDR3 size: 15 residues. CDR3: CSARRGLGSNQPQHF. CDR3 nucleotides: TGCAGTGCTAGGAGGGGCCTGGGAAGCAATCAGCCCCAGCATTTT.

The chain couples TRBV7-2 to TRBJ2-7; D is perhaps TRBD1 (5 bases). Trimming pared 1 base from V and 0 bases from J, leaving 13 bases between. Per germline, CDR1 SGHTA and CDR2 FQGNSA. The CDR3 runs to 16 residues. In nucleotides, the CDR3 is TGTGCCAGCAGCTTAGGCCGACAGATTCTCTCCTACGAGCAGTACTTC. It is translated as CASSLGRQILSYEQYF.

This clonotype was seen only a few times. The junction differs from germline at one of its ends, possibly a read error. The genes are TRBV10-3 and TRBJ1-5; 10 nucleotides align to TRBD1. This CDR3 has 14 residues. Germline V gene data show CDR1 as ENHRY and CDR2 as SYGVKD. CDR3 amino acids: CAIGDRGQSQPQHF. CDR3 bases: TGTGCCATCGGTGACAGGGGGCAAAGTCAGCCCCAGCATTTT.

CDR3 nucleotide sequence: TGTGCCAGCAGCCAAGGAGCCATTGCTAACTATGGCTACACCTTC. Amino acid sequence: CASSQGAIANYGYTF. This rearrangement joins TRBV14 to TRBJ1-2, with no clear D. The germline CDR1 and CDR2 sequences are SGHDN and FVKESK. The CDR3 covers 15 residues. Deletions cut 1 base from V and 0 bases from J, with 9 bases between.

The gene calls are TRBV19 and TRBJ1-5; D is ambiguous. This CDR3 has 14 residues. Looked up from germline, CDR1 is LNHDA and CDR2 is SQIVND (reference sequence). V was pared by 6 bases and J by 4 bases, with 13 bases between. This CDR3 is CASSKPTQNQPQHF. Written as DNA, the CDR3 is TGTGCCAGTAGCAAACCGACCCAGAATCAGCCCCAGCATTTT. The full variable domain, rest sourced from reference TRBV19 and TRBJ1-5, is DGGITQSPKYLFRKEGQNVTLSCEQNLNHDAMYWYRQDPGQGLRLIYYSQIVNDFQKGDIAEGYSVSREKKESFPLTVTSAQKNPTAFYLCASSKPTQNQPQHFGDGTRLSIL.

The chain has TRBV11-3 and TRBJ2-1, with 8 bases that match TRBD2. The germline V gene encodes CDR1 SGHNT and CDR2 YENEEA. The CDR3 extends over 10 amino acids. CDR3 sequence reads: CATGGPVQFF. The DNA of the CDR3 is TGTGCAACGGGAGGGCCGGTGCAGTTCTTC. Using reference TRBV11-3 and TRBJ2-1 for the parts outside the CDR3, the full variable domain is EAGVVQSPRYKIIEKKQPVAFWCNPISGHNTLYWYLQNLGQGPELLIRYENEEAVDDSQLPKDRFSAERLKGVDSTLKIQPAELGDSAVYLCATGGPVQFFGPGTRLTVL.

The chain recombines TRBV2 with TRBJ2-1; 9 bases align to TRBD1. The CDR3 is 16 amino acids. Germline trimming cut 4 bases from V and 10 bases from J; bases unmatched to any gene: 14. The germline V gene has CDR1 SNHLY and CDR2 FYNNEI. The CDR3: CASSGHTGGLNSEQFF. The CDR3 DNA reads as TGTGCCAGCAGTGGGCATACAGGGGGCCTGAATTCCGAGCAGTTCTTC.